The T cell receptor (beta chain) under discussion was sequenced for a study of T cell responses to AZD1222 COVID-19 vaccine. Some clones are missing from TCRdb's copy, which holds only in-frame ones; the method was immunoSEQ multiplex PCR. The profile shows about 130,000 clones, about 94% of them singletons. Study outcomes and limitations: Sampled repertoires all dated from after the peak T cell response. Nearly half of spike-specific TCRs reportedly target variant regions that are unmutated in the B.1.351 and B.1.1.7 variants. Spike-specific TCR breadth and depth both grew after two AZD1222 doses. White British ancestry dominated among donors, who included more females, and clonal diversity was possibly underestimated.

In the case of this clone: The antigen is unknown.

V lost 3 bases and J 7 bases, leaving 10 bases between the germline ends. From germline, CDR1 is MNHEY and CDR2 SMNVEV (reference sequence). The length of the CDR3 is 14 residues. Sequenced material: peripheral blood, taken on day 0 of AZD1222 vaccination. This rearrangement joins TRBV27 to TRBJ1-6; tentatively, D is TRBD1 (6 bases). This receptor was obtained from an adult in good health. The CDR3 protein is CASSFDRLNSPLHF. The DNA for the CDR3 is TGTGCCAGCAGTTTCGACAGGCTGAATTCACCCCTCCACTTT.